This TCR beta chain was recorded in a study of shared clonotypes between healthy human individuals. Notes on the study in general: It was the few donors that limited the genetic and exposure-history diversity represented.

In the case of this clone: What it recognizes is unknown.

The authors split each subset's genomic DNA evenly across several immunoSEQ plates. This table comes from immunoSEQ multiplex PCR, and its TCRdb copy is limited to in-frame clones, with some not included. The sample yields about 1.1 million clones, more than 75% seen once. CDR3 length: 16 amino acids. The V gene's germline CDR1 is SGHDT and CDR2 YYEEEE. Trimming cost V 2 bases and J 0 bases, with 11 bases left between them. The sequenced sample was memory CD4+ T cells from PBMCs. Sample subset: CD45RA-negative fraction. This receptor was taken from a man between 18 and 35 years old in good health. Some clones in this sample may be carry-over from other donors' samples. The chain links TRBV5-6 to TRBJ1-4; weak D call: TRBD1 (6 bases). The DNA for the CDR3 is TGTGCCAGCAGCTTTACACCAGGGGCAACTAATGAAAAACTGTTTTTT. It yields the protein CASSFTPGATNEKLFF.